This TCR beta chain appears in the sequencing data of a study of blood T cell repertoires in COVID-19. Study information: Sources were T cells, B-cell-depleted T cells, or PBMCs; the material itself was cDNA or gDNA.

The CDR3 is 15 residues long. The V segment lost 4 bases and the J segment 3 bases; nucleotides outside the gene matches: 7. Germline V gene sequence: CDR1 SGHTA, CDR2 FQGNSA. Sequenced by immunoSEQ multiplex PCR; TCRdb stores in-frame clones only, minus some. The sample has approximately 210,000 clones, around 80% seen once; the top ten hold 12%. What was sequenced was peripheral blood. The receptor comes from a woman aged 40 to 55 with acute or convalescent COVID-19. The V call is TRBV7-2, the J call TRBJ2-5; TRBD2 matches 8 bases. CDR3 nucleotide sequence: TGTGCCAGCAGCTCTCAGGGACTAGTGGAAGAGACCCAGTACTTC. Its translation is CASSSQGLVEETQYF. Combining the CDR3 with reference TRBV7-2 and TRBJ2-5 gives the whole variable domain GAGVSQSPSNKVTEKGKDVELRCDPISGHTALYWYRQSLGQGLEFLIYFQGNSAPDKSGLPSDRFSAERTGGSVSTLTIQRTQQEDSAVYLCASSSQGLVEETQYFGPGTRLLVL.